This TCR beta chain was sequenced for a study of blood T cell repertoires in COVID-19. Across the whole study: Italy, Spain and the United States were the sources of the convalescent and acute COVID-19 samples. In each case, the material was cDNA or gDNA derived from T cells, B-cell-depleted T cells, or PBMCs.

Original analysis: Estimated nucleated cell counts came from reference gene primer amplification. Produced via immunoSEQ multiplex PCR; TCRdb's table is partial and in-frame only. The V and J calls and the clone size are those of that table, but D and trimming were determined from the DNA. The sample has around 71,000 clones; approximately 85% are singletons. The CDR3 consists of 15 residues. The ends lost 4 bases at V and 0 bases at J; junction bases unmatched: 4. Germline V gene sequence: CDR1 SEHNR, CDR2 FQNEAQ (reference sequence). Sequencing was done on a sample of peripheral blood. This TCR was recovered from a man aged 80 or over with acute or convalescent COVID-19. V and J are TRBV7-9 and TRBJ1-1, with 8 bases aligning to TRBD1. The CDR3 DNA is TGTGCCAGCAGCTGGGGGGGACAGGTGAACACTGAAGCTTTCTTT. Amino acid sequence: CASSWGGQVNTEAFF.